This T cell receptor (beta chain) was found in a study of CD8+CD57+ T cells in acquired aplastic anemia. Study-wide background: The DNA of sorted CD4+ and CD8+ cells averaged 3.2 ug.

Overall study results and limits: No significant patient-versus-control difference appeared in CD8+ Simpson's diversity. Patients and controls shared 25 to 30 CD8+ CDR3 sequences, which appeared highly expressed in patients and within their immunodominant clones.

Germline assignment: CDR1 SGHRS and CDR2 YFSETQ. The CDR3 contains 14 residues. The ends were cut back, 0 bases at V and 12 bases at J, with 18 bases in the middle. As for this clonotype: Antigen: not known.

Genomic DNA constituted the template upon which TCR beta VDJ and CDR3 profiling was performed. MiXCR, run by TCRdb on the reads, gives a single entry per CDR3 protein. Of about 190,000 distinct CDR3 sequences detected, 64% appear once; the ten largest clones hold more than 45%. J is TRBJ1-2 and V is TRBV5-1; weak D call: TRBD1 (5 bases). This clonotype was sampled from a human donor with severe aplastic anemia or a healthy control (not recorded which). Sample: sorted CD4+, CD8+, or CD8+CD57+ T cells (not recorded which) from PBMCs. CDR3 sequence reads: CASSLGGGALGNTF. DNA for the CDR3: TGCGCCAGCAGCTTGGGCGGGGGAGCGCTCGGAAACACCTTC.